This TCR beta chain is drawn from a study of tumor and adjacent non-tumor tissue in lung cancer. Study overall: Patients comprised about a dozen adenocarcinoma, a couple of squamous cell carcinoma and 1 small cell lung cancer.

As regards this clonotype: The antigen is not known. Just one base apart from a much larger clone, this may be a read error.

Overall study findings and caveats: Significantly higher TCR diversity was found in tumor than normal lung.

No cell sorting was done before RNA was extracted from the tissue. More than 3 cm separated this lung sample from the edge of the tumor. Chemotherapy-naive patients with new lung cancer underwent thoracic surgery in China, August–November 2014. This CDR3 spans 12 amino acids. Trimming stripped 7 bases from V and 4 bases from J, with 13 bases between. The germline gives CDR1 SQVTM, CDR2 ANQGSEA. Three rounds of nested PCR, following a modified ARM-PCR protocol, produced the TCRbeta library. TCRdb re-derived calls from the multiplex PCR reads in MiXCR, one entry per CDR3 protein. The data contain around 76,000 distinct CDR3 sequences, approximately 82% of them singletons.

The genes are TRBV29-1 and TRBJ2-5; D is undetermined. The sequenced sample consisted of distant non-tumor lung tissue. This sequence originates from a man in his 70s with non-small cell lung cancer. The CDR3 coding sequence is TGCAGCGCCCCTGACATACGAGAGACCCAGTACTTC. Protein sequence: CSAPDIRETQYF.